Listed here are 28 T cell receptor beta chains from one sample, sequenced in a study of blood T cell repertoires in COVID-19. The assay was immunoSEQ multiplex PCR, and TCRdb's table has in-frame clones only and misses some. Among about 57,000 clones listed, about four fifths were seen once. Sequencing input: peripheral blood. The receptors here all came from a woman in her fifties or sixties with acute or convalescent COVID-19.

This sequence joins TRBV24-1 and TRBJ2-5; 9 nucleotides align to TRBD2. This CDR3 has 19 residues. The germline V gene encodes CDR1 KGHDR and CDR2 SFDVKD. V dropped 3 bases and J dropped 5; count of bases not matched to a gene: 18. CDR3 residues: CATSDPAGSGGTSLETQYF. The CDR3 DNA sequence: TGTGCCACCAGTGATCCTGCCGGGAGCGGGGGGACGAGTTTGGAGACCCAGTACTTC.

This sequence joins TRBV5-6 and TRBJ1-3; no clear D gene. The CDR3 runs to 13 residues. Between the trimmed V and J ends, which lost 4 bases and 4 bases, there was a span of 9 bases. Germline lookup yields CDR1 SGHDT and CDR2 YYEEEE. Here the CDR3 DNA reads TGTGCCAGCAGCGTAGACATCGGAAACACCATATATTTT. It translates to CASSVDIGNTIYF.

This clone was seen a few times. The chain links TRBV6-5 to TRBJ2-5; the match to TRBD1 covers 7 bases. J gave up 3 bases and V 4 bases, and 8 bases lay outside the gene matches. Germline assignment: CDR1 MNHEY and CDR2 SVGAGI. CDR3 length equals 15 residues. CDR3 sequence (DNA): TGTGCCAGCAGTTTCTGGGACAGTTTGGAAGAGACCCAGTACTTC. Translating gives CASSFWDSLEETQYF.

Only one count was recorded for this clone. The rearrangement links TRBV7-3 to TRBJ2-2; 9 nucleotides match TRBD1. CDR1 and CDR2 (germline): SGHTA, FQGTGA. The CDR3 runs 14 residues. J was trimmed by 6 bases and V by 2 bases; bases with no gene match: 1. CDR3 protein: CASSLGQGSGELFF. CDR3 nucleotides: TGTGCCAGCAGCTTAGGACAGGGGTCCGGGGAGCTGTTTTTT.

The chain links TRBV19 to TRBJ1-2; 12 positions agree with TRBD1. This CDR3 spans 16 amino acids. Germline V gene lookup returns CDR1 LNHDA and CDR2 SQIVND (reference sequence). The J segment lost 2 bases and the V segment lost 6 bases, leaving 7 bases of the junction unmatched. The CDR3 DNA reads as TGTGCCAGTAGCTATGGGACAGGGGGCGCGAACTATGGCTACACCTTC. Residues: CASSYGTGGANYGYTF.

The chain employs TRBV7-6 and TRBJ1-6; 7 nucleotides align to TRBD1. The trim removed 1 base at V and 0 bases at J, leaving 6 bases unmatched. Germline V gene data show CDR1 as SGHVS and CDR2 as FNYEAQ. This CDR3 is 18 amino acids long. The CDR3 DNA is TGTGCCAGCAGCTTAGAATCAGGGGGTAGCTCCTATAATTCACCCCTCCACTTT. Translated, it gives CASSLESGGSSYNSPLHF.

This clone was seen ten or more times. The rearrangement links TRBV6-5 to TRBJ2-7; 10 nucleotides align to TRBD1. Germline-derived CDR1 and CDR2 are MNHEY and SVGAGI. The ends lost 4 bases at V and 6 bases at J; junction bases unmatched: 9. This CDR3 region has 15 residues. The DNA for the CDR3 is TGTGCCAGCAGTTCTCCGGGACAGGGGATTGCCGAGCAGTACTTC. Protein product: CASSSPGQGIAEQYF.

The chain uses TRBV7-2 and TRBJ2-6; D not certain. The V end was cut by 7 bases, the J end by 4 bases, with 14 bases between. The CDR3 is 15 residues long. Looked up from germline, CDR1 is SGHTA and CDR2 is FQGNSA. The CDR3, as DNA: TGTGCCAGCACCGTAGTACCCCCGGGGGCCAACGTCCTGACTTTC. Its translation is CASTVVPPGANVLTF.

The genes are TRBV9 and TRBJ1-3; D possibly corresponds to TRBD1 (5 bases). This CDR3 region has 14 residues. V lost 8 bases and J 5 bases, leaving 17 bases between the germline ends. Per the germline V gene, CDR1 is SGDLS and CDR2 is YYNGEE. The CDR3 here is CARSRREGRNTIYF. CDR3 bases: TGTGCCAGGAGCAGGAGGGAGGGGAGAAACACCATATATTTT.

This clone came up once. This rearrangement joins TRBV5-1 to TRBJ2-7; D may be TRBD2 (5 bases). In germline, CDR1 is SGHRS, CDR2 YFSETQ. The CDR3 consists of 17 residues. Trimming shortened V by 0 bases and J by 3 bases, and 19 bases separated the two germline ends. In nucleotides, the CDR3 is TGCGCCAGCAGCTTGGCGCCTCCCGAGTCCGGGATCTACGAGCAGTACTTC. Protein product: CASSLAPPESGIYEQYF.

This clone has only a few counts. The chain recombines TRBV7-2 with TRBJ1-4; a possible D gene is TRBD1 (5 bases). The CDR3 is 14 amino acids. V was clipped by 4 bases and J by 5 bases, with 11 bases between them. From germline, CDR1 is SGHTA and CDR2 FQGNSA. The CDR3 protein is CASSSDIRNEKLFF. In DNA, the CDR3 is TGTGCCAGCAGCTCGGACATACGGAATGAAAAACTGTTTTTT.

In its sample, this clone was seen once. CDR3 sequence reads: CASSQDQASSAFF. CDR3 sequence (DNA): TGTGCCAGCAGCCAAGATCAGGCCAGCTCGGCTTTCTTT. This chain uses TRBV4-2 with TRBJ1-1; D not resolved. The V gene's germline CDR1 is LGHNA and CDR2 YNFKEQ. Trimming cost V 0 bases and J 11 bases, with 13 bases left between them. The CDR3 length is 13 residues.

The rearrangement uses TRBV15 and TRBJ1-5, with 7 bases aligning to TRBD1. In germline, CDR1 is LNHNV, CDR2 YYDKDF (reference sequence). V trimming: 3 bases; J trimming: 7 bases; junction bases outside the gene matches: 9. The length of the CDR3 is 15 residues. In DNA, the CDR3 is TGTGCCACCAGCAGGGGACAGCCCCAAGGACAGCCCCAGCATTTT. Amino acids: CATSRGQPQGQPQHF.

The rearrangement uses TRBV5-6 and TRBJ2-7; TRBD2 aligns across 9 bases. CDR3 length: 14 amino acids. CDR1 is SGHDT, CDR2 YYEEEE, per germline. The ends lost 2 bases at V and 3 bases at J; junction bases unmatched: 3. This CDR3 reads CASSFGGGGYEQYF. CDR3 nucleotides: TGTGCCAGCAGCTTTGGCGGGGGGGGCTACGAGCAGTACTTC.

The chain employs TRBV9 and TRBJ1-2, with TRBD1 identical over 7 bases. The CDR3 sequence is 19 residues long. Germline trimming cut 4 bases from V and 4 bases from J; bases unmatched to any gene: 22. Germline CDR1 SGDLS, CDR2 YYNGEE. As DNA, the CDR3 is TGTGCCAGCAGCCCCCACCCAGATATATCGACAGGGAGGATCTATGGCTACACCTTC. Its protein product is CASSPHPDISTGRIYGYTF.

The chain employs TRBV5-1 and TRBJ2-7; weak D call: TRBD1 (5 bases). The germline CDR1 and CDR2 sequences are SGHRS and YFSETQ. V was trimmed by 5 bases and J by 1 base, leaving 10 bases between them. This CDR3 region has 13 residues. CDR3 residues: CASRDQGSYEQYF. The CDR3 region has the DNA TGCGCCAGCAGGGACCAGGGATCCTACGAGCAGTACTTC.

This clone has only a few counts. The V gene is TRBV6-5, the J gene TRBJ1-3; 9 bases map to TRBD1. The CDR3 runs 14 residues. The J segment lost 0 bases and the V segment lost 11 bases, leaving 5 bases of the junction unmatched. Germline V CDR1 and CDR2: MNHEY, SVGAGI. DNA for the CDR3: TGTGCCTGCTGGGACAGGGACTCTGGAAACACCATATATTTT. Translated, it gives CACWDRDSGNTIYF.

This clone was seen a single time. This chain uses TRBV2 with TRBJ1-2; 9 bases are shared with TRBD1. The CDR3 runs 14 residues. J lost 8 bases, V lost 7 bases, and 11 bases had no gene match. The germline CDR1 and CDR2 sequences are SNHLY and FYNNEI. The CDR3 DNA is TGTGCCAGCATCCCCGGGGACAGGGTGGTAGGCTACACCTTC. Translated: CASIPGDRVVGYTF.

V and J are TRBV19 and TRBJ1-3; no firm D call. Trimming took 5 bases from V and 2 from J, leaving 13 bases between them. The CDR3 is 15 residues long. Germline V gene lookup returns CDR1 LNHDA and CDR2 SQIVND (reference sequence). CDR3 loop: CASSPRGMTGNTIYF. The CDR3 DNA reads as TGTGCCAGTAGTCCTCGGGGAATGACTGGAAACACCATATATTTT.

The chain employs TRBV5-1 and TRBJ1-1; D is undetermined. Germline V CDR1 and CDR2: SGHRS, YFSETQ. There are 12 residues in the CDR3. The V gene lost 7 bases and the J gene lost 4 bases, with 11 bases spanning the gap. CDR3 region: CASHSAGTEAFF. CDR3 DNA: TGCGCCAGCCACTCGGCGGGCACTGAAGCTTTCTTT.

This chain uses TRBV5-1 with TRBJ2-1; the D gene is possibly TRBD2 (7 bases). The CDR3 extends over 19 amino acids. Between the trimmed V and J ends, which lost 4 bases and 4 bases, there was a span of 27 bases. Germline V gene data show CDR1 as SGHRS and CDR2 as YFSETQ. The CDR3 DNA sequence: TGCGCCAGCAGCCTCCTACGCACGGGGGGCCCCTTTATTTACAATGAGCAGTTCTTC. Encoded protein: CASSLLRTGGPFIYNEQFF.

The genes are TRBV29-1 and TRBJ1-2; D call uncertain. Between the trimmed V and J ends, which lost 5 bases and 3 bases, there was a span of 7 bases. CDR3 length: 11 amino acids. The germline gives CDR1 SQVTM, CDR2 ANQGSEA. The CDR3 reads CSVPEDYGYTF. CDR3 DNA sequence: TGCAGCGTTCCGGAGGACTATGGCTACACCTTC.

The rearrangement joins TRBV15 to TRBJ2-2; D perhaps matches TRBD1 (5 bases). In germline, CDR1 is LNHNV, CDR2 YYDKDF (reference sequence). V gave up 1 base and J gave up 3 bases, with 12 bases separating them. This CDR3 is 16 amino acids long. CDR3 nucleotides: TGTGCCACCAGCAGAGGGCACAGGACCTACACCGGGGAGCTGTTTTTT. Translation: CATSRGHRTYTGELFF.

The chain is built from TRBV18 and TRBJ1-2; 9 positions match TRBD1. Germline V gives CDR1 KGHSH, CDR2 LQKENI. The V and J ends lost 5 bases and 4 bases, in that order; junction bases with no gene match: 8. This CDR3 spans 15 amino acids. This chain's CDR3 is CASSTSTGGSYGYTF. CDR3 DNA: TGTGCCAGCTCAACCTCGACAGGGGGTAGCTATGGCTACACCTTC.

The chain has TRBV3-1 (or the pseudogene TRBV3-2) and TRBJ2-7; maybe TRBD1 (5 bases). The germline gives CDR1 LGHDT, CDR2 YNNKEL (reference sequence). The CDR3 is 17 residues long. With 5 bases removed from V and 4 bases from J, the gap between germline ends came to 24 bases. CDR3: CASSTGRRTNPRYEQYF. The CDR3 DNA is TGTGCCAGCAGCACAGGACGGAGAACTAATCCTAGGTACGAGCAGTACTTC.

V usage is TRBV19 and J usage is TRBJ1-1, with D unresolved. From germline, CDR1 is LNHDA and CDR2 SQIVND (reference sequence). The CDR3 length is 13 residues. Trimming left V 2 bases short and J 1 base short, with 5 bases between. The CDR3 protein is CASSIQANTEAFF. The CDR3 DNA follows: TGTGCCAGTAGTATACAGGCGAACACTGAAGCTTTCTTT.

As to this clone: The same CDR3 arises from other DNA sequences in this sample as well. This chain links TRBV5-1 with TRBJ1-1, with no clear D. Germline V gives CDR1 SGHRS, CDR2 YFSETQ. The CDR3 loop spans 14 amino acids. The V end was cut by 4 bases, the J end by 1 base, with 11 bases between. The CDR3, as DNA: TGCGCCAGCAGCCCGGGTGGAGGGAACACTGAAGCTTTCTTT. Translating it yields CASSPGGGNTEAFF.

The chain couples TRBV27 to TRBJ1-2; no firm D call. Germline lookup yields CDR1 MNHEY and CDR2 SMNVEV (reference sequence). V lost 0 bases, J lost 4 bases, and 12 bases lay in between. This CDR3 comprises 15 residues. This chain's CDR3 is CASSLSHNRPYGYTF. The CDR3 bases are TGTGCCAGCAGTTTATCCCACAACAGACCCTATGGCTACACCTTC.